These T cell receptor beta chains were read from a single sample in a study of shared T cell receptors in the human thymus. Clones were read by immunoSEQ multiplex PCR, and TCRdb kept only the in-frame ones, dropping some. The table includes about 730,000 clones, approximately 85% detected once. The data were also submitted as part of a second study, on human thymus T cells.

The specimen was thymocytes. The receptors come from a girl under three years old with a congenital heart defect. Both conserved end residues are part of each CDR3. The D gene is left open where the match is weak. Size is omitted from some rows. Given values are once, few, many or a class for expanded clones.

CDR3: CASSLRGGGSYQPQHF; DNA: TGTGCCAGCAGCTTAAGGGGAGGGGGTTCTTATCAGCCCCAGCATTTT; size: NA; V: TRBV7-8; D: NA; J: TRBJ1-5
CDR3: CASSVGQRYEQYF; DNA: TGTGCCAGCAGTGTTGGACAGCGCTACGAGCAGTACTTC; size: NA; V: TRBV2; D: NA; J: TRBJ2-7
CDR3: CASSPRDSDSYEQYF; DNA: TGTGCCAGCTCACCACGGGACAGTGACTCCTACGAGCAGTACTTC; size: few; V: TRBV18; D: TRBD1; J: TRBJ2-7
CDR3: CASSDRADGEAFF; DNA: TGCGCCAGCAGTGACAGGGCCGACGGTGAAGCTTTCTTT; size: NA; V: TRBV10-1; D: NA; J: TRBJ1-1
CDR3: CASSYTGQRGTDTQYF; DNA: TGTGCCAGCAGTTACACAGGGCAGCGGGGGACAGATACGCAGTATTTT; size: NA; V: TRBV6-6; D: TRBD2; J: TRBJ2-3
CDR3: CASGDRQLEAFF; DNA: TGTGCCAGCGGGGACAGGCAGTTAGAAGCTTTCTTT; size: NA; V: TRBV5-4; D: TRBD1; J: TRBJ1-1
CDR3: CASSRQGLSRVYGYTF; DNA: TGTGCCAGCAGTAGACAGGGCTTGAGTCGGGTCTATGGCTACACCTTC; size: NA; V: TRBV2; D: TRBD1; J: TRBJ1-2
CDR3: CATSRDDRTEENTEAFF; DNA: TGTGCCACCAGCAGAGATGATAGAACGGAGGAGAACACTGAAGCTTTCTTT; size: NA; V: TRBV15; D: NA; J: TRBJ1-1
CDR3: CASSLGTGGSSYEQYF; DNA: TGTGCCAGCAGCTTGGGGACGGGGGGTTCCTCCTACGAGCAGTACTTC; size: NA; V: TRBV11-2; D: TRBD2; J: TRBJ2-7
CDR3: CASRQEYNEQFF; DNA: TGTGCCAGCAGGCAGGAATACAATGAGCAGTTCTTC; size: NA; V: TRBV6-1; D: NA; J: TRBJ2-1
CDR3: CASRQGRRETQYF; DNA: TGTGCCAGTAGACAGGGGAGGCGAGAGACCCAGTACTTC; size: once; V: TRBV28; D: TRBD1; J: TRBJ2-5
CDR3: CASSSRIQVSGELFF; DNA: TGTGCCAGCAGTTCCCGAATACAGGTTTCCGGGGAGCTGTTTTTT; size: NA; V: TRBV6-6; D: NA; J: TRBJ2-2
CDR3: CASSDRGPLNYGYTF; DNA: TGCGCCAGCAGTGACAGGGGGCCCCTGAACTATGGCTACACCTTC; size: NA; V: TRBV10-2; D: TRBD1; J: TRBJ1-2
CDR3: CASSLVLAGGSQDETQYF; DNA: TGTGCCAGCAGCTTAGTACTAGCGGGGGGTTCCCAGGATGAGACCCAGTACTTC; size: NA; V: TRBV11-2; D: TRBD2; J: TRBJ2-5
CDR3: CASSKISGGYGYTF; DNA: TGTGCCAGCAGTAAAATTTCGGGTGGGTATGGCTACACCTTC; size: NA; V: TRBV6-1; D: NA; J: TRBJ1-2
CDR3: CATLRGGAGYEQFF; DNA: TGTGCTACCCTACGCGGGGGAGCCGGTTATGAGCAGTTCTTC; size: NA; V: TRBV12-5; D: TRBD2; J: TRBJ2-1
CDR3: CATSRAPGHEKLFF; DNA: TGTGCCACCAGCAGAGCTCCAGGGCATGAAAAACTGTTTTTT; size: NA; V: TRBV15; D: NA; J: TRBJ1-4
CDR3: CASSYGRADTQYF; DNA: TGTGCCAGCAGTTACGGCCGGGCAGATACGCAGTATTTT; size: few; V: TRBV6-6; D: NA; J: TRBJ2-3
CDR3: CASSLRGSYGYTF; DNA: TGCGCCAGCAGCTTGAGGGGTAGCTATGGCTACACCTTC; size: NA; V: TRBV5-1; D: NA; J: TRBJ1-2
CDR3: CASSYYMADEQFF; DNA: TGTGCCAGCAGCTATTATATGGCGGATGAGCAGTTCTTC; size: NA; V: TRBV7-8; D: NA; J: TRBJ2-1